This is a list of T cell receptor beta chains from one sample in a study of blood T cell repertoires in COVID-19. TCRdb's table, derived via immunoSEQ multiplex PCR, lists solely in-frame clones and lacks some. The sample carries about 250,000 clones, roughly 88% recorded once. The sample was peripheral blood. These receptors originate from a woman in her twenties or thirties with COVID-19, enrolled during active disease. CDR3s include the opening cysteine and the closing phenylalanine or tryptophan.

CDR3aa: CASSERAGWTDTQYF
v_gene: TRBV6-1
j_gene: TRBJ2-3

CDR3aa: CASSLVGASTDTQYF
v_gene: TRBV5-1
j_gene: TRBJ2-3

CDR3aa: CAHPPRQGSF
v_gene: TRBV23-1
j_gene: TRBJ1-2

CDR3aa: CASSLLTDTQYF
v_gene: TRBV5-4
j_gene: TRBJ2-3

CDR3aa: CASGLELYSGSLEQFF
v_gene: TRBV12-5
j_gene: TRBJ2-1

CDR3aa: CASSPSGEDQPQHF
v_gene: TRBV18
j_gene: TRBJ1-5

CDR3aa: CASSLGDRDFTEAFF
v_gene: TRBV5-1
j_gene: TRBJ1-1

CDR3aa: CASSTHKGASNTGELFF
v_gene: TRBV7-8
j_gene: TRBJ2-2

CDR3aa: CASRTSTGIVETQYF
v_gene: TRBV6-5
j_gene: TRBJ2-5

CDR3aa: CASSYHLLETSGSRETQYF
v_gene: TRBV6-2/TRBV6-3
j_gene: TRBJ2-5

CDR3aa: CASTPGQGSYEQYF
v_gene: TRBV28
j_gene: TRBJ2-7

CDR3aa: CASSQNVRALGEKLFF
v_gene: TRBV3-1/TRBV3-2
j_gene: TRBJ1-4

CDR3aa: CAISGTGQGSTDTQYF
v_gene: TRBV10-3
j_gene: TRBJ2-3

CDR3aa: CASSLSVQETQYF
v_gene: TRBV7-2
j_gene: TRBJ2-5

CDR3aa: CASSQGASGYEQYF
v_gene: TRBV3-1/TRBV3-2
j_gene: TRBJ2-7

CDR3aa: CASSPSYEQYF
v_gene: TRBV12-3/TRBV12-4
j_gene: TRBJ2-7

CDR3aa: CASSLTSNNEQFF
v_gene: TRBV6-6
j_gene: TRBJ2-1

CDR3aa: CASRPQDRGLSPLHF
v_gene: TRBV27
j_gene: TRBJ1-6

CDR3aa: CASSFPKTGGTGELFF
v_gene: TRBV5-1
j_gene: TRBJ2-2

CDR3aa: CASSLWSSGGVYEQYF
v_gene: TRBV27
j_gene: TRBJ2-7

CDR3aa: CAIGTASYEQYF
v_gene: TRBV7-9
j_gene: TRBJ2-7

CDR3aa: CASSQDLRGLTSYEQYF
v_gene: TRBV3-1/TRBV3-2
j_gene: TRBJ2-7

CDR3aa: CASSLATGPGSGANVLTF
v_gene: TRBV11-2
j_gene: TRBJ2-6

CDR3aa: CASKRTVEVQELFF
v_gene: TRBV6-6
j_gene: TRBJ2-2

CDR3aa: CSVAQHSNQPQHF
v_gene: TRBV29-1
j_gene: TRBJ1-5

CDR3aa: CAISTGTQPYEQFF
v_gene: TRBV10-3
j_gene: TRBJ2-1

CDR3aa: CASSSQGSQPQHF
v_gene: TRBV6-5
j_gene: TRBJ1-5

CDR3aa: CASSVQGADYGYTF
v_gene: TRBV4-3
j_gene: TRBJ1-2

CDR3aa: CASSQGDTLNSPLHF
v_gene: TRBV4-2
j_gene: TRBJ1-6

CDR3aa: CATSRGRDPFF
v_gene: TRBV15
j_gene: TRBJ1-1

CDR3aa: CASSLESGGGYEQYF
v_gene: TRBV7-2
j_gene: TRBJ2-7

CDR3aa: CASSYRETQYF
v_gene: TRBV7-9
j_gene: TRBJ2-5

CDR3aa: CASSPRAGSSYNEQFF
v_gene: TRBV3-1/TRBV3-2
j_gene: TRBJ2-1

CDR3aa: CASSLDRGNQPQHF
v_gene: TRBV7-8
j_gene: TRBJ1-5

CDR3aa: CASSYSGQLNTEAFF
v_gene: TRBV6-6
j_gene: TRBJ1-1

CDR3aa: CASSERGQPQHF
v_gene: TRBV6-1
j_gene: TRBJ1-5

CDR3aa: CASSLGRGGLLDTQYF
v_gene: TRBV7-2
j_gene: TRBJ2-3

CDR3aa: CASNGQAGSRSPLHF
v_gene: TRBV2
j_gene: TRBJ1-6

CDR3aa: CASSVRGPNTEAFF
v_gene: TRBV4-1
j_gene: TRBJ1-1

CDR3aa: CASSPGQSNQPQHF
v_gene: TRBV18
j_gene: TRBJ1-5

CDR3aa: CASRGSGTSTTYNEQFF
v_gene: TRBV4-3
j_gene: TRBJ2-1

CDR3aa: CASSQVWASQDNEQFF
v_gene: TRBV14
j_gene: TRBJ2-1

CDR3aa: CASSLRGGPGETQYF
v_gene: TRBV7-2
j_gene: TRBJ2-5

CDR3aa: CASKEDSLSNQPQHF
v_gene: TRBV19
j_gene: TRBJ1-5

CDR3aa: CASSYGGQGAYGYTF
v_gene: TRBV6-5
j_gene: TRBJ1-2

CDR3aa: CASSGRTSGGLSSYNEQFF
v_gene: TRBV7-8
j_gene: TRBJ2-1

CDR3aa: CASSPRTGGFLNYGYTF
v_gene: TRBV18
j_gene: TRBJ1-2

CDR3aa: CASSLGDSTNQPQHF
v_gene: TRBV7-2
j_gene: TRBJ1-5

CDR3aa: CASSPAGVNTEAFF
v_gene: TRBV18
j_gene: TRBJ1-1

CDR3aa: CASSGQGVNEQFF
v_gene: TRBV19
j_gene: TRBJ2-1

CDR3aa: CASSPGTGVSEQYF
v_gene: TRBV4-2
j_gene: TRBJ2-7

CDR3aa: CASSARQAHSGNTIYF
v_gene: TRBV9
j_gene: TRBJ1-3

CDR3aa: CASSLDLKGGGTEAFF
v_gene: TRBV11-2
j_gene: TRBJ1-1

CDR3aa: CASSPGQGPNEKLFF
v_gene: TRBV10-2
j_gene: TRBJ1-4

CDR3aa: CASSEWGRRRGNGYTF
v_gene: TRBV6-1
j_gene: TRBJ1-2